The next 27 T cell receptor beta chains were all read from a single sample in a study of tumor-infiltrating lymphocytes in localized non-small cell lung cancer. The repertoire was sequenced with immunoSEQ multiplex PCR; TCRdb's copy has only in-frame clones and lacks some. The sample lists over 10,000 clones; approximately 83% were seen once. Sequenced input: uninvolved lung tissue not adjacent to the tumor. The receptors derive from a human donor with non-small cell lung cancer.

The chain couples TRBV10-2 to TRBJ2-5, with 7 positions matching TRBD2. Per the germline V gene, CDR1 is WSHSY and CDR2 is SAAADI. The junction had 12 bases not matched to a gene; V was cut back by 3 bases and J by 2 bases. The CDR3 is 17 amino acids. This CDR3 reads CASSDGSGGSSQETQYF. Here the CDR3 DNA reads TGCGCCAGCAGTGATGGGTCCGGGGGGTCGTCACAAGAGACCCAGTACTTC.

This chain uses TRBV11-3 with TRBJ2-1; 11 positions match TRBD2. This CDR3 has 16 residues. Looked up from germline, CDR1 is SGHNT and CDR2 is YENEEA. Unmatched junction bases numbered 13, after V lost 6 bases and J lost 9 bases. Here the CDR3 DNA reads TGTGCCAGCAGTCTAACTAGCGGGGGCTTGCTGAGTGAGCAGTTCTTC. The encoded protein is CASSLTSGGLLSEQFF.

The table lists this clone with a few counts. The V call is TRBV19, the J call TRBJ2-1; D call uncertain. V lost 5 bases to trimming and J lost 2 bases, with 13 bases between them. The germline CDR1 and CDR2 sequences are LNHDA and SQIVND (reference sequence). The CDR3 spans 15 residues. The CDR3 protein is CASSVTISPYNEQFF. The CDR3 DNA follows: TGTGCCAGTAGTGTAACGATTTCTCCCTACAATGAGCAGTTCTTC.

The chain carries TRBV7-3 and TRBJ2-7; 10 bases map to TRBD1. Germline CDR1 reads SGHTA; CDR2 reads FQGTGA. CDR3 length: 14 residues. V was clipped by 6 bases and J by 4 bases; unmatched bases: 6. The CDR3 sequence is CASSLGQGEYEQYF. CDR3 DNA: TGTGCCAGCAGTTTAGGACAGGGGGAGTACGAGCAGTACTTC.

The chain links TRBV28 to TRBJ1-5; D is possibly TRBD1 (5 bases). The CDR3 contains 15 residues. With 3 bases removed from V and 4 bases from J, the gap between germline ends came to 13 bases. The germline CDR1 and CDR2 sequences are MDHEN and SYDVKM. The CDR3 DNA reads as TGTGCCAGCAGTTTGGGGCGGGGCCCAAATCAGCCCCAGCATTTT. It encodes CASSLGRGPNQPQHF. Using reference TRBV28 and TRBJ1-5 for the parts outside the CDR3, the full variable domain is DVKVTQSSRYLVKRTGEKVFLECVQDMDHENMFWYRQDPGLGLRLIYFSYDVKMKEKGDIPEGYSVSREKKERFSLILESASTNQTSMYLCASSLGRGPNQPQHFGDGTRLSIL.

The J gene is TRBJ2-3, the V gene TRBV11-2; D could derive from TRBD1 or TRBD2 (5 bases each). This CDR3 has 14 residues. Germline loops: CDR1 SGHAT, CDR2 FQNNGV. With 3 bases removed from V and 2 bases from J, the gap between germline ends came to 9 bases. The CDR3 bases are TGTGCCAGCAGCTTCGGGGCGTACACAGATACGCAGTATTTT. This sequence encodes CASSFGAYTDTQYF.

This clone showed up just a few times. The chain links TRBV10-1 to TRBJ2-6; D ambiguous. The V end was cut by 2 bases, the J end by 4 bases, with 3 bases between. CDR3 size: 13 residues. In germline, CDR1 is WNHNN, CDR2 SYGVQD (reference sequence). The CDR3 spells CASSEQGANVLTF. The CDR3 DNA is TGCGCCAGCAGTGAGCAGGGGGCCAACGTCCTGACTTTC.

This chain uses TRBV5-6 with TRBJ1-6; D might be TRBD1 (5 bases). CDR1 and CDR2 from the germline V gene are SGHDT and YYEEEE. This CDR3 is 14 amino acids long. The V gene lost 0 bases and the J gene lost 6 bases, with 7 bases spanning the gap. CDR3 nucleotide sequence: TGTGCCAGCAGCTTGGGACAGCTTAATTCACCCCTCCACTTT. Its translation is CASSLGQLNSPLHF.

The chain uses TRBV2 and TRBJ2-5; D is undetermined. The CDR3 totals 13 residues. With 6 bases removed from V and 5 bases from J, the gap between germline ends came to 13 bases. In germline, CDR1 is SNHLY, CDR2 FYNNEI. Written as DNA, the CDR3 is TGTGCCAGCAGCGAAAGCTTTGGGGAGACCCAGTACTTC. It codes for CASSESFGETQYF.

Only a few counts were recorded for this clone. V gene TRBV29-1 combines with J gene TRBJ2-3; perhaps TRBD2 as D (7 bases). V lost 2 bases and J 8 bases, leaving 14 bases between the germline ends. CDR1 and CDR2 (germline): SQVTM, ANQGSEA. This CDR3 has 13 amino acids. This CDR3 reads CSVETGSGGTQYF. DNA for the CDR3: TGCAGCGTTGAAACAGGGTCGGGGGGTACGCAGTATTTT.

The chain joins TRBV11-1 to TRBJ2-5, with 9 nucleotides matching TRBD1. Looked up from germline, CDR1 is SGHAT and CDR2 is FQDESV (reference sequence). There are 14 residues in the CDR3. J was trimmed by 4 bases and V by 6 bases; bases with no gene match: 6. As DNA, the CDR3 is TGTGCCAGCAGGAGGGGGACAGGGTCAGAGACCCAGTACTTC. This gives the protein CASRRGTGSETQYF.

The rearrangement joins TRBV10-3 to TRBJ2-3; D call uncertain. CDR1 is ENHRY and CDR2 is SYGVKD in the germline V gene. There are 12 residues in the CDR3. Trimming cost V 0 bases and J 4 bases, with 2 bases left between them. The CDR3 nucleotides are TGTGCCATCAGTGAGTCGTCAGATACGCAGTATTTT. The encoded protein is CAISESSDTQYF.

Only one count was recorded for this clone. V and J are TRBV7-9 and TRBJ2-2; unclear D gene. Germline V gene sequence: CDR1 SEHNR, CDR2 FQNEAQ (reference sequence). Trimming removed 8 bases at V and 0 bases at J, with 7 bases between. CDR3 length equals 13 residues. CDR3 sequence (DNA): TGTGCCAGCGCTAGTCCGAACACCGGGGAGCTGTTTTTT. It is translated as CASASPNTGELFF.

The chain is built from TRBV6-5 and TRBJ1-1; D is perhaps TRBD1 (6 bases). Trimming cost V 7 bases and J 4 bases, with 16 bases left between them. CDR1 MNHEY and CDR2 SVGAGI come from the germline V gene. This CDR3 spans 14 amino acids. CDR3 sequence: CASTKGGGSTEAFF. The CDR3 DNA is TGTGCCAGCACCAAAGGGGGGGGGAGCACTGAAGCTTTCTTT.

This clone was seen only a few times. This chain links TRBV2 with TRBJ2-5; 7 nucleotides agree with TRBD1. V dropped 4 bases and J dropped 5; count of bases not matched to a gene: 4. The CDR3 consists of 13 residues. CDR1 and CDR2 (germline): SNHLY, FYNNEI. CDR3 coding DNA: TGTGCCAGCAGTGGGCAGGGGGTCGAGACCCAGTACTTC. It translates to CASSGQGVETQYF. The complete variable domain, with remaining parts taken from reference TRBV2 and TRBJ2-5, reads EPEVTQTPSHQVTQMGQEVILRCVPISNHLYFYWYRQILGQKVEFLVSFYNNEISEKSEIFDDQFSVERPDGSNFTLKIRSTKLEDSAMYFCASSGQGVETQYFGPGTRLLVL.

This clone was counted only a few times. The chain employs TRBV6-5 and TRBJ1-2; D is undetermined. From germline, CDR1 is MNHEY and CDR2 SVGAGI. Trimming cost V 8 bases and J 4 bases, with 8 bases left between them. This CDR3 region has 11 residues. CDR3 nucleotide sequence: TGTGCCAGCGGACGGTCCTATGGCTACACCTTC. Protein product: CASGRSYGYTF.

The chain carries TRBV11-2 and TRBJ2-3; 8 nucleotides agree with TRBD2. The germline CDR1 and CDR2 sequences are SGHAT and FQNNGV. The trim removed 5 bases at V and 5 bases at J, leaving 6 bases unmatched. The CDR3 is 14 amino acids. CDR3 sequence reads: CASSTGGAVDTQYF. The CDR3 region has the DNA TGTGCCAGCAGCACCGGGGGGGCCGTAGATACGCAGTATTTT.

V gene TRBV18 combines with J gene TRBJ2-3, with D unresolved. The CDR3 extends over 16 amino acids. V was pared by 0 bases and J by 1 base, with 11 bases between. Germline V gene sequence: CDR1 KGHSH, CDR2 LQKENI. The CDR3 is CASSPPVARGTDTQYF. The CDR3 region has the DNA TGTGCCAGCTCACCACCGGTGGCTCGAGGCACAGATACGCAGTATTTT.

The chain has TRBV5-1 and TRBJ2-7, with 9 nucleotides matching TRBD1. This CDR3 spans 14 amino acids. CDR1 SGHRS and CDR2 YFSETQ come from the germline V gene. V was pared by 3 bases and J by 5 bases, with 6 bases of the junction left unmatched. The CDR3: CASSWNRGQDEQYF. CDR3 nucleotides: TGCGCCAGCAGCTGGAACAGGGGGCAGGACGAGCAGTACTTC.

The chain employs TRBV5-1 and TRBJ2-3; 8 nucleotides agree with TRBD2. Germline trimming cut 6 bases from V and 6 bases from J; bases unmatched to any gene: 9. The V gene's germline CDR1 is SGHRS and CDR2 YFSETQ. There are 14 residues in the CDR3. Written as DNA, the CDR3 is TGCGCCAGCAACCCCGGACTAGCCGGGGATACGCAGTATTTT. It yields the protein CASNPGLAGDTQYF.

The V and J genes are TRBV7-2 and TRBJ2-7; TRBD2 might be the D (6 bases). The V end was cut by 6 bases, the J end by 4 bases, with 19 bases between. The CDR3 has 15 amino acids. Per the germline V gene, CDR1 is SGHTA and CDR2 is FQGNSA. The CDR3 loop reads CASRIAAGRQYEQYF. The CDR3 DNA reads as TGTGCCAGCAGAATCGCGGCGGGGAGGCAATACGAGCAGTACTTC.

This chain joins TRBV28 and TRBJ2-7; the D gene is possibly TRBD1 (5 bases). The germline CDR1 and CDR2 sequences are MDHEN and SYDVKM. With 8 bases removed from V and 3 bases from J, the gap between germline ends came to 11 bases. The CDR3 totals 12 residues. The CDR3: CASGTTDYEQYF. In nucleotides, the CDR3 is TGTGCCAGCGGTACGACAGACTACGAGCAGTACTTC. Based on the CDR3 plus reference TRBV28 and TRBJ2-7, the full variable domain is DVKVTQSSRYLVKRTGEKVFLECVQDMDHENMFWYRQDPGLGLRLIYFSYDVKMKEKGDIPEGYSVSREKKERFSLILESASTNQTSMYLCASGTTDYEQYFGPGTRLTVT.

This clone was seen just once. The chain employs TRBV7-8 and TRBJ2-7, with D unclear. CDR1 and CDR2 (germline): SGHVS, FQNEAQ. The V end was cut by 1 base, the J end by 2 bases, with 12 bases between. The CDR3 extends over 15 amino acids. This CDR3 is CASSLGGTKTYEQYF. DNA for the CDR3: TGTGCCAGCAGCTTAGGAGGTACCAAAACCTACGAGCAGTACTTC.

The gene calls are TRBV9 and TRBJ2-7; weak D call: TRBD2 (6 bases). Germline V gene sequence: CDR1 SGDLS, CDR2 YYNGEE. The ends were cut back, 2 bases at V and 6 bases at J, with 18 bases in the middle. The CDR3 is 15 residues long. The CDR3 DNA reads as TGTGCCAGCAGCGTGGTGGCGGGACCACTGGGCGAGCAGTACTTC. Encoded protein: CASSVVAGPLGEQYF.

The chain carries TRBV28 and TRBJ2-1; D is ambiguous. V lost 4 bases and J 0 bases, leaving 16 bases between the germline ends. The length of the CDR3 is 17 residues. Per the germline V gene, CDR1 is MDHEN and CDR2 is SYDVKM. CDR3 amino acids: CASSSFLGSSSYNEQFF. The CDR3 nucleotides read TGTGCCAGCAGTTCCTTCCTTGGGTCAAGCTCCTACAATGAGCAGTTCTTC.

This clone appeared once. This rearrangement joins TRBV19 to TRBJ1-5, with TRBD1 as a possible D gene (6 bases). CDR1 LNHDA and CDR2 SQIVND come from the germline V gene (reference sequence). V gave up 6 bases and J gave up 4 bases, with 13 bases separating them. The CDR3 loop spans 14 amino acids. The CDR3 region has the DNA TGTGCCAGTAGCACCAGTCAGGGGAATCAGCCCCAGCATTTT. Translated, it gives CASSTSQGNQPQHF.

J is TRBJ1-1 and V is TRBV30; 9 bases are a match to TRBD1. In germline, CDR1 is GTSNPN, CDR2 SVGIG (reference sequence). The CDR3 extends over 16 amino acids. With 6 bases clipped from V and 0 bases from J, the junction kept 11 bases outside the gene matches. CDR3 amino acids: CACESRDRDMNTEAFF. CDR3 in DNA: TGTGCCTGCGAATCCCGGGACAGGGATATGAACACTGAAGCTTTCTTT.